These 7 T cell receptor beta chains originate from one sample sequenced in a study of T cell responses to AZD1222 COVID-19 vaccine. Generated by immunoSEQ multiplex PCR, the TCRdb table keeps only in-frame clones and is missing some. Of 150,000 to 180,000 clones detected, about nine tenths appear once; the ten largest clones hold just over 9%. The sequencing used peripheral blood, collected 28 days after the second AZD1222 dose. Receptors were obtained from an adult who received the AZD1222 COVID-19 vaccine.

This sequence joins TRBV28 and TRBJ1-1; D ambiguous. From germline, CDR1 is MDHEN and CDR2 SYDVKM. This CDR3 spans 14 amino acids. Trimming took off 5 bases at V and 4 bases at J, with 14 bases between the two ends. DNA of the CDR3: TGTGCCAGCAGTCCGCTACATGGGGTCACTGAAGCTTTCTTT. Translating it yields CASSPLHGVTEAFF.

The chain carries TRBV18 and TRBJ1-1, with 10 positions matching TRBD1. This CDR3 comprises 15 residues. Trimming took 2 bases from V and 2 from J; bases not matched to a gene: 2. Germline CDR1 and CDR2: KGHSH and LQKENI. The CDR3 sequence: CASSPSTGGNTEAFF. The CDR3 DNA sequence: TGTGCCAGCTCACCATCGACAGGGGGCAACACTGAAGCTTTCTTT.

This rearrangement joins TRBV6-6 to TRBJ2-7; D not resolved. Germline lookup yields CDR1 MNHNY and CDR2 SVGAGI (reference sequence). V was trimmed by 0 bases and J by 6 bases, leaving 9 bases between them. This CDR3 has 13 residues. The CDR3 loop reads CASSYSGIPEQYF. CDR3 nucleotide sequence: TGTGCCAGCAGTTACTCGGGGATACCCGAGCAGTACTTC.

This chain uses TRBV20-1 with TRBJ1-1, with unresolved D. The CDR3 contains 11 residues. The germline CDR1 and CDR2 sequences are DFQATT and SNEGSKA (reference sequence). The V gene lost 3 bases and the J gene lost 10 bases, with 12 bases spanning the gap. The chain's CDR3 is CSARTDRGAFF. The CDR3 DNA reads as TGCAGTGCTAGGACCGATCGGGGAGCTTTCTTT.

The CDR3 loop is CASSPQVPYEQYF. CDR3 bases: TGTGCCAGCAGCCCCCAGGTTCCCTACGAGCAGTACTTC. The chain carries TRBV3-1 (or the pseudogene TRBV3-2) and TRBJ2-7, with D hard to call. Trimming cost V 4 bases and J 2 bases, with 9 bases left between them. CDR1 and CDR2 (germline): LGHDT, YNNKEL (reference sequence). The CDR3 has 13 amino acids.

This clone was seen a handful of times. CDR3 DNA sequence: TGTGCCAGCAGTTTCAGGGGAATAGGCTATGGCTACACCTTC. Translation gives CASSFRGIGYGYTF. The rearrangement links TRBV28 to TRBJ1-2; tentatively, D is TRBD1 (6 bases). Germline V gene data show CDR1 as MDHEN and CDR2 as SYDVKM. Trimming stripped 3 bases from V and 4 bases from J, with 12 bases between. This CDR3 comprises 14 residues.

This clone was detected only a few times. The chain couples TRBV28 to TRBJ2-7; tentatively, D is TRBD1 (6 bases). Trimming pared 5 bases from V and 7 bases from J, leaving 24 bases between. The V gene's germline CDR1 is MDHEN and CDR2 SYDVKM. This CDR3 contains 16 residues. This chain's CDR3 is CASSHYKDSYSGEQYF. Written as DNA, the CDR3 is TGTGCCAGCAGTCACTACAAGGACAGTTATTCTGGGGAGCAGTACTTC.